This entry describes one T cell receptor beta chain. Antigen: not known. This sample was taken from a study of T cells in localized non-small cell lung cancer. Points from the study as a whole: Uninvolved adjacent lung showed higher T cell clonality than tumor. Blood T cell density predicted longer survival; adjacent-lung clonality, shorter.

Germline V lookup: CDR1 SGHDN, CDR2 FVKESK. This CDR3 spans 21 amino acids. The V and J ends lost 5 bases and 0 bases, in that order; junction bases with no gene match: 15. Method: immunoSEQ multiplex PCR; TCRdb's copy keeps in-frame clones and lacks some. The top ten hold around 36% of the sample, which has about a thousand clones, 24% seen once. It was adjacent lung free of atypia that was taken, at least 2 cm from the tumor margin. This sequence joins TRBV14 and TRBJ2-1; TRBD2 aligns across 14 bases. This specimen was normal lung tissue next to the tumor, taken before any cancer treatment. This TCR came from a male donor aged 60 or over with stage II squamous cell lung carcinoma. CDR3: CASSARRTGTSGGYSYNEQFF. The CDR3 DNA reads as TGTGCCAGCAGCGCACGCCGCACCGGGACTAGCGGGGGTTACTCCTACAATGAGCAGTTCTTC.